These 22 T cell receptor beta chains were all obtained from the same sample, sequenced in a study of OX40 agonist ivuxolimab in advanced cancers. Method: immunoSEQ multiplex PCR; TCRdb's copy keeps in-frame clones and lacks some. This sample has some 77,000 clones, with about 93% found just once. The sequenced sample was CD4+ or CD8+ T cells sorted from blood, obtained in a trial of the OX40 agonist ivuxolimab. The receptors were sampled from an adult with an advanced solid tumor such as melanoma, head and neck, liver or kidney cancer.

The CDR3 sequence: CSVEKGRGYEQYF. DNA of the CDR3: TGCAGCGTTGAAAAGGGCAGAGGCTACGAGCAGTACTTC. The V call is TRBV29-1, the J call TRBJ2-7, with D unclear. The germline CDR1 and CDR2 sequences are SQVTM and ANQGSEA. CDR3 length: 13 residues. V dropped 2 bases and J dropped 3 bases, with 11 bases sitting between them.

This chain links TRBV6-6 with TRBJ2-1, with TRBD1 as a possible D gene (6 bases). Trimming cost V 2 bases and J 8 bases, with 7 bases left between them. Germline-derived CDR1 and CDR2 are MNHNY and SVGAGI (reference sequence). The CDR3 consists of 12 residues. The CDR3 spells CASSYTGYEQFF. The CDR3 nucleotides read TGTGCCAGCAGTTACACAGGGTATGAGCAGTTCTTC.

The chain combines TRBV9 with TRBJ1-4, with a weak D call TRBD1 (5 bases). From germline, CDR1 is SGDLS and CDR2 YYNGEE. Between the trimmed V and J ends, which lost 9 bases and 4 bases, there was a span of 22 bases. This CDR3 region has 16 residues. This chain's CDR3 is CAITSEGQGNNEKLFF. Written as DNA, the CDR3 is TGTGCCATTACGTCAGAGGGGCAGGGTAATAATGAAAAACTGTTTTTT.

This clone was counted a single time. The chain employs TRBV5-1 and TRBJ2-2; D is perhaps TRBD1 (6 bases). CDR1 and CDR2 from the germline V gene are SGHRS and YFSETQ. There are 16 residues in the CDR3. Between the trimmed V and J ends, which lost 0 bases and 2 bases, there was a span of 11 bases. The CDR3 nucleotides read TGCGCCAGCAGCTTGGTCCAGGGGAGCAACACCGGGGAGCTGTTTTTT. Amino acid sequence: CASSLVQGSNTGELFF.

The gene calls are TRBV2 and TRBJ1-2; D unclear. This CDR3 comprises 14 residues. The germline gives CDR1 SNHLY, CDR2 FYNNEI. Between the trimmed V and J ends, which lost 3 bases and 4 bases, there was a span of 12 bases. In DNA, the CDR3 is TGTGCCAGCAGTGATATTGGGCGGAGCTATGGCTACACCTTC. Translated, it gives CASSDIGRSYGYTF.

V gene TRBV7-2 combines with J gene TRBJ2-1; maybe TRBD1 (7 bases). Trimming stripped 4 bases from V and 8 bases from J, with 9 bases between. This CDR3 region has 12 residues. Germline CDR1 and CDR2: SGHTA and FQGNSA. The CDR3 reads CASSSRGDEQFF. The CDR3 DNA reads as TGTGCCAGCAGCTCCAGGGGGGATGAGCAGTTCTTC.

The chain recombines TRBV18 with TRBJ1-5; weak D call: TRBD1 (6 bases). The V end was cut by 4 bases, the J end by 1 base, with 20 bases between. The CDR3 is 18 residues long. Germline V gene sequence: CDR1 KGHSH, CDR2 LQKENI. CDR3 amino acids: CASSLTATGTTSNQPQHF. The CDR3 nucleotides read TGTGCCAGCTCACTCACAGCCACCGGGACAACGAGCAATCAGCCCCAGCATTTT. Together with reference TRBV18 and TRBJ1-5, the CDR3 gives the full variable domain: NAGVMQNPRHLVRRRGQEARLRCSPMKGHSHVYWYRQLPEEGLKFMVYLQKENIIDESGMPKERFSAEFPKEGPSILRIQQVVRGDSAAYFCASSLTATGTTSNQPQHFGDGTRLSIL.

The genes are TRBV11-2 and TRBJ2-1; no reliable D call. The CDR3 is made up of 19 amino acids. Between the trimmed V and J ends, which lost 1 base and 0 bases, there was a span of 19 bases. Germline lookup yields CDR1 SGHAT and CDR2 FQNNGV. The CDR3 region is CASSLGPFRSFSSYNEQFF. The CDR3 nucleotides read TGTGCCAGCAGCTTAGGACCTTTCAGGTCTTTCAGCTCCTACAATGAGCAGTTCTTC.

The V call is TRBV27, the J call TRBJ2-7; 9 nucleotides align to TRBD1. The CDR3 is made up of 14 amino acids. Germline loops: CDR1 MNHEY, CDR2 SMNVEV (reference sequence). V gave up 5 bases and J gave up 6 bases; unmatched junction bases: 8. The CDR3 here is CASSPWDREGEQYF. CDR3 nucleotide sequence: TGTGCCAGCAGTCCTTGGGACAGGGAAGGCGAGCAGTACTTC.

J is TRBJ2-7 and V is TRBV23-1; D remains ambiguous. TRBV23-1 falls under the ORF class, with uncertain function. The CDR3 contains 12 residues. Trimming took off 0 bases at V and 5 bases at J, with 5 bases between the two ends. CDR3 amino acids: CASSQSPDEQYF. CDR3 bases: TGCGCCAGCAGTCAATCGCCGGACGAGCAGTACTTC.

The chain joins TRBV28 to TRBJ2-7, with D perhaps being TRBD1 or TRBD2 (5 bases each). Per the germline V gene, CDR1 is MDHEN and CDR2 is SYDVKM. V lost 2 bases and J lost 4, with 12 bases in between. The CDR3 totals 14 residues. CDR3 in DNA: TGTGCCAGCAGTTTAACCGGGACGCATTACGAGCAGTACTTC. Translated: CASSLTGTHYEQYF.

The chain links TRBV6-5 to TRBJ1-2; perhaps TRBD1 as D (5 bases). Trimming shortened V by 6 bases and J by 2 bases, and 10 bases separated the two germline ends. The CDR3 spans 13 residues. Germline CDR1 MNHEY, CDR2 SVGAGI. CDR3 sequence reads: CASRDTMNYGYTF. The CDR3 region has the DNA TGTGCCAGCAGGGACACCATGAACTATGGCTACACCTTC.

This sequence joins TRBV28 and TRBJ2-3, with 8 bases aligning to TRBD2. J was trimmed by 0 bases and V by 1 base; bases with no gene match: 3. This CDR3 has 16 residues. Germline CDR1 MDHEN, CDR2 SYDVKM. Here the CDR3 DNA reads TGTGCCAGCAGTTTATCCGTAGCGGGAAGCACAGATACGCAGTATTTT. This codes for CASSLSVAGSTDTQYF.

The chain links TRBV14 to TRBJ1-6; 7 nucleotides match TRBD1. Germline-derived CDR1 and CDR2 are SGHDN and FVKESK. The CDR3 is 14 residues long. The V segment lost 5 bases and the J segment 6 bases; nucleotides outside the gene matches: 4. The CDR3 DNA follows: TGTGCCAGCAGCTCCGGGACAGTTAATTCACCCCTCCACTTT. It yields the protein CASSSGTVNSPLHF.

The rearrangement joins TRBV5-5 to TRBJ2-2; D is unclear. CDR1 is SGHKS and CDR2 is YYEKEE in the germline V gene (reference sequence). There are 14 residues in the CDR3. Between the trimmed V and J ends, which lost 5 bases and 2 bases, there was a span of 10 bases. The CDR3 nucleotides read TGTGCCAGCAGGCTGACTGGCAACACCGGGGAGCTGTTTTTT. Amino acid sequence: CASRLTGNTGELFF.

CDR3 amino acids: CATSRLAGVISYNEQFF. DNA for the CDR3: TGTGCCACCAGCAGACTGGCGGGAGTAATCTCCTACAATGAGCAGTTCTTC. This sequence joins TRBV15 and TRBJ2-1, with 7 positions matching TRBD2. The CDR3 length is 17 residues. With V trimmed by 2 bases and J by 0 bases, 7 bases remained unmatched. Per the germline V gene, CDR1 is LNHNV and CDR2 is YYDKDF (reference sequence). The full variable domain, rest sourced from reference TRBV15 and TRBJ2-1, is DAMVIQNPRYQVTQFGKPVTLSCSQTLNHNVMYWYQQKSSQAPKLLFHYYDKDFNNEADTPDNFQSRRPNTSFCFLDIRSPGLGDTAMYLCATSRLAGVISYNEQFFGPGTRLTVL.

V is TRBV28 and J is TRBJ1-5; D is unresolved. CDR3 size: 14 residues. The germline V gene has CDR1 MDHEN and CDR2 SYDVKM. Trimming stripped 1 base from V and 3 bases from J, with 7 bases between. The CDR3 DNA reads as TGTGCCAGCAGTTTATTATCCAACAATCAGCCCCAGCATTTT. This codes for CASSLLSNNQPQHF.

The V and J genes are TRBV7-2 and TRBJ1-1; TRBD1 matches 8 bases. The V gene's germline CDR1 is SGHTA and CDR2 FQGNSA. This CDR3 contains 15 residues. With V trimmed by 5 bases and J by 2 bases, 7 bases remained unmatched. The CDR3 is CASSEDRGRNTEAFF. Written as DNA, the CDR3 is TGTGCCAGCAGCGAAGACAGGGGCCGCAACACTGAAGCTTTCTTT.

The chain links TRBV6-4 to TRBJ2-3; 7 positions match TRBD2. The V gene's germline CDR1 is MRHNA and CDR2 SNTAGT. This CDR3 contains 14 residues. The V segment lost 8 bases and the J segment 2 bases; nucleotides outside the gene matches: 7. The DNA for the CDR3 is TGTGCCAGCGGTACCGGGGGGTACACAGATACGCAGTATTTT. Its protein is CASGTGGYTDTQYF.

The chain uses TRBV5-4 and TRBJ2-5; D remains unclear. Trimming took off 4 bases at V and 1 base at J, with 5 bases between the two ends. Per germline, CDR1 SGHNT and CDR2 YYREEE (reference sequence). This CDR3 comprises 12 residues. The CDR3 sequence is CASSVTQETQYF. The CDR3 nucleotides are TGTGCCAGCAGCGTAACCCAAGAGACCCAGTACTTC. Full variable domain (remainder filled in from reference TRBV5-4 and TRBJ2-5): ETGVTQSPTHLIKTRGQQVTLRCSSQSGHNTVSWYQQALGQGPQFIFQYYREEENGRGNFPPRFSGLQFPNYSSELNVNALELDDSALYLCASSVTQETQYFGPGTRLLVL.

The V gene is TRBV2, the J gene TRBJ2-1; 9 bases line up with TRBD2. CDR1 SNHLY and CDR2 FYNNEI come from the germline V gene. The V segment lost 7 bases and the J segment 4 bases; nucleotides outside the gene matches: 5. This CDR3 has 14 amino acids. The CDR3 protein is CASTSSGVYNEQFF. CDR3 DNA sequence: TGTGCCAGCACGTCTAGCGGGGTATACAATGAGCAGTTCTTC.

The chain joins TRBV14 to TRBJ2-3, with TRBD1 identical over 7 bases. CDR1 SGHDN and CDR2 FVKESK come from the germline V gene. V lost 5 bases, J lost 1 base, and 6 bases stayed unmatched. CDR3 length: 15 residues. The CDR3 region is CASSLGGQRTDTQYF. DNA for the CDR3: TGTGCCAGCAGCTTAGGGGGACAGCGCACAGATACGCAGTATTTT.